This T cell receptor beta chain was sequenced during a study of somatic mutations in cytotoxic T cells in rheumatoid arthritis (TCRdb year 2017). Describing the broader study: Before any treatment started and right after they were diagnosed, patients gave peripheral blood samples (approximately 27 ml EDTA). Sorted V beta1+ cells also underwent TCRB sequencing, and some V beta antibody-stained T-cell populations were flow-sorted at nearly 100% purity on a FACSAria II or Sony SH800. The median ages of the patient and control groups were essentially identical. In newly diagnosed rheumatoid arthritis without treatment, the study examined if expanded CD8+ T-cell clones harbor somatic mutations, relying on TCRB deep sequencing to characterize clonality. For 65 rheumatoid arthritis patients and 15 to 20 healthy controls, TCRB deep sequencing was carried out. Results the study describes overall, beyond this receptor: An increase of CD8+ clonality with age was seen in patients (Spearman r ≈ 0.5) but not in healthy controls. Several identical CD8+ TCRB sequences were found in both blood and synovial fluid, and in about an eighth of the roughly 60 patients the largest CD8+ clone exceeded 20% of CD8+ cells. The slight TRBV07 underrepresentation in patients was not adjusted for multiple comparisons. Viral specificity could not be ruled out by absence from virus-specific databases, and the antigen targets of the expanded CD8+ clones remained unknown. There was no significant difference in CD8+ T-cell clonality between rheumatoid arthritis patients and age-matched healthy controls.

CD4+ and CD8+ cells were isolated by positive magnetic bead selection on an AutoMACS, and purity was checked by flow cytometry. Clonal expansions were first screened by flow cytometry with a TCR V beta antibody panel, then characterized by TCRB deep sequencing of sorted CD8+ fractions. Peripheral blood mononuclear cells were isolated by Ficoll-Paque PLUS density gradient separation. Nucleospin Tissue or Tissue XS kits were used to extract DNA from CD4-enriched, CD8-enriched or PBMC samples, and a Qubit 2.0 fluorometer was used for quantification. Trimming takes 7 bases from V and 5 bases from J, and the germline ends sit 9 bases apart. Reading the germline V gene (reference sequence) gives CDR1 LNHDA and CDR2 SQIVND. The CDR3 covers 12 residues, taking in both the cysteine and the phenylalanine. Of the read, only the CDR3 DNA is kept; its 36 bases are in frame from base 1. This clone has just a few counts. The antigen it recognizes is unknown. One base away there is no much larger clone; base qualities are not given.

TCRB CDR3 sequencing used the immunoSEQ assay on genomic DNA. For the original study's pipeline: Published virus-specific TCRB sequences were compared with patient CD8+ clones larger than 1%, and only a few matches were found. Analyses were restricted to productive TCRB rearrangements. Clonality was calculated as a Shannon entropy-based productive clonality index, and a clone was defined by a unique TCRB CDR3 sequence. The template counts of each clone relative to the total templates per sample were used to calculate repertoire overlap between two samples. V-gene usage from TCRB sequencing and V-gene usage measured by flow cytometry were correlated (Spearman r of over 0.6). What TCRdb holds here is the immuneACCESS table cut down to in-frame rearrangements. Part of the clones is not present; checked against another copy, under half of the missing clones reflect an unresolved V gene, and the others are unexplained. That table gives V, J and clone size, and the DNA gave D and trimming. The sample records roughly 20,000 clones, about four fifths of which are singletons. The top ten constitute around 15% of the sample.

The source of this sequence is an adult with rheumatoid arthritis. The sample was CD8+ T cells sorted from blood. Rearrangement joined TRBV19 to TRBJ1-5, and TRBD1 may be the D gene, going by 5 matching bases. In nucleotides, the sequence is TGTGCCAGTATGGAAGGGGATCAGCCCCAGCATTTT. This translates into CASMEGDQPQHF.